Below, 27 T cell receptor beta chains from the same sample are listed, as sequenced in a study of blood T cells in healthy people across ages. The second PCR ran roughly 7 to 12 cycles with a sample-barcoded 5' primer and J-beta primers. One entry per CDR3 protein results from TCRdb running MiXCR on the 5' RACE reads. The data show about 1,800,000 distinct CDR3 sequences, under 30% seen once. Sequencing was done on a sample of blood. Receptors originate from a woman aged 25 to 39 in good health.

This clonotype appeared once. Compared with germline, one end of the junction differs, possibly owing to a read error. The gene calls are TRBV12-3 or TRBV12-4 and TRBJ1-1; the D gene is possibly TRBD1 (6 bases). CDR3 size: 14 residues. The DNA of the CDR3 is TGTGCCATCAGTAATACCGACAGGAGAGGGGAAGCTTTCTTT. Translating gives CAISNTDRRGEAFF.

This clonotype came up a few times. The chain combines TRBV7-2 with TRBJ2-3; D possibly uses TRBD1 or TRBD2 (6 bases each). The ends were cut back, 4 bases at V and 4 bases at J, with 15 bases in the middle. Germline values: CDR1 SGHTA, CDR2 FQGNSA. This CDR3 region has 15 residues. In nucleotides, the CDR3 is TGTGCCAGCAGCTGGGACGGGGGCCTTGCAGATACGCAGTATTTT. Its translation is CASSWDGGLADTQYF.

J is TRBJ1-2 and V is TRBV10-3, with 7 bases matching TRBD1. The CDR3 totals 13 residues. CDR1 is ENHRY and CDR2 is SYGVKD in the germline V gene. V shed 3 bases and J 6 bases; nucleotides not matched to a gene: 4. The CDR3 region is CAISDYRGDGYTF. DNA of the CDR3: TGTGCCATCAGTGATTACAGGGGTGATGGCTACACCTTC.

The rearrangement joins TRBV28 to TRBJ1-5; D is perhaps TRBD1 (6 bases). CDR1 and CDR2 from the germline V gene are MDHEN and SYDVKM. Trimming shortened V by 5 bases and J by 5 bases, and 16 bases separated the two germline ends. CDR3 size: 15 residues. The CDR3: CASSPPGDGHQPQHF. CDR3 DNA: TGTGCCAGCAGTCCCCCAGGGGATGGCCATCAGCCCCAGCATTTT.

This clonotype was detected ten times or more. J is TRBJ1-2 and V is TRBV29-1, with D possibly matching TRBD1 (5 bases). The germline gives CDR1 SQVTM, CDR2 ANQGSEA. CDR3 length: 13 residues. The V end lost 7 bases, the J end lost 0 bases, and 12 bases lay between the germline ends. The CDR3 is CSGGSGTNYGYTF. CDR3 bases: TGCAGCGGGGGGTCTGGTACTAACTATGGCTACACCTTC. Looking up the rest from reference TRBV29-1 and TRBJ1-2 gives the full variable domain: SAVISQKPSRDICQRGTSLTIQCQVDSQVTMMFWYRQQPGQSLTLIATANQGSEATYESGFVIDKFPISRPNLTFSTLTVSNMSPEDSSIYLCSGGSGTNYGYTFGSGTRLTVV.

In this sample, this clonotype turned up many times. The chain couples TRBV11-2 to TRBJ2-7, with 8 bases lining up with TRBD1. Germline-derived CDR1 and CDR2 are SGHAT and FQNNGV. After removal of 2 bases from V and 2 bases from J, the junction contained 8 bases not matched to a gene. The CDR3 is made up of 16 amino acids. CDR3 sequence reads: CASSLSSGQATYEQYF. For the CDR3, the DNA is TGTGCCAGCAGCTTATCCTCGGGACAGGCCACCTACGAGCAGTACTTC.

This clonotype was seen more than once but under ten times. The chain employs TRBV12-5 and TRBJ2-1; TRBD2 matches 8 bases. The CDR3 is made up of 16 amino acids. The ends lost 2 bases at V and 10 bases at J; junction bases unmatched: 13. Germline V lookup: CDR1 LGHNT, CDR2 FRNRAP. CDR3 sequence (DNA): TGTGCTAGTGGTTTGTGGGGTAGCGGGGCGACTCGGGAGCAGTTCTTC. Translation gives CASGLWGSGATREQFF.

The chain combines TRBV15 with TRBJ1-2, with 9 positions matching TRBD1. The CDR3 is 17 residues long. V gave up 3 bases and J gave up 4 bases; unmatched junction bases: 12. Germline V gene data show CDR1 as LNHNV and CDR2 as YYDKDF (reference sequence). This chain's CDR3 is CATSSPTDRGNIYGYTF. CDR3 bases: TGTGCCACCAGCAGTCCGACTGACAGGGGGAATATCTATGGCTACACCTTC. The whole variable domain, filled in from reference TRBV15 and TRBJ1-2, reads DAMVIQNPRYQVTQFGKPVTLSCSQTLNHNVMYWYQQKSSQAPKLLFHYYDKDFNNEADTPDNFQSRRPNTSFCFLDIRSPGLGDTAMYLCATSSPTDRGNIYGYTFGSGTRLTVV.

This clonotype was found a few times. The J gene is TRBJ2-3, the V gene TRBV10-3; tentatively, D is TRBD2 (7 bases). The V gene's germline CDR1 is ENHRY and CDR2 SYGVKD. V shed 6 bases and J shed 5 bases, with 21 bases lying between them. This CDR3 has 16 residues. In nucleotides, the CDR3 is TGTGCCATCAGACCCAACTTTGGGGGGGCGGAAGATACGCAGTATTTT. This gives the protein CAIRPNFGGAEDTQYF.

This clonotype turned up a few times. The V call is TRBV5-1, the J call TRBJ2-3; D ambiguous. V was pared by 1 base and J by 0 bases, with 15 bases between. The CDR3 totals 17 residues. CDR1 SGHRS and CDR2 YFSETQ come from the germline V gene. The CDR3 loop is CASSLTALPKSTDTQYF. The CDR3 region has the DNA TGCGCCAGCAGCTTGACTGCACTACCAAAGAGCACAGATACGCAGTATTTT.

This rearrangement joins TRBV12-3 or TRBV12-4 to TRBJ2-3, with 10 bases matching TRBD1. The junction had 5 bases not matched to a gene; V was cut back by 7 bases and J by 4 bases. The CDR3 spans 14 residues. The CDR3 sequence: CASTPGTGADTQYF. DNA for the CDR3: TGTGCCAGCACCCCGGGGACAGGGGCAGATACGCAGTATTTT.

A word on this clonotype: A much larger clone differs from this one at a single base, so this may be a read error. V usage is TRBV29-1 and J usage is TRBJ1-1; possible D gene TRBD1, 5 bases. Germline V CDR1 and CDR2: SQVTM, ANQGSEA. The CDR3 runs to 12 residues. V dropped 1 base and J dropped 4 bases, with 7 bases sitting between them. In DNA form, the CDR3 reads TGCAGCGTTGAAGGGGGGATCACTGAAGCTTTCTTT. Translating it yields CSVEGGITEAFF. Full variable domain (remainder filled in from reference TRBV29-1 and TRBJ1-1): SAVISQKPSRDICQRGTSLTIQCQVDSQVTMMFWYRQQPGQSLTLIATANQGSEATYESGFVIDKFPISRPNLTFSTLTVSNMSPEDSSIYLCSVEGGITEAFFGQGTRLTVV.

This clonotype appeared a few times. This rearrangement joins TRBV5-5 to TRBJ2-5, with D perhaps given as TRBD1 or TRBD2 (7 bases each). Trimming removed 0 bases from V and 5 bases from J, with 14 bases in between. Germline V CDR1 and CDR2: SGHKS, YYEKEE (reference sequence). The CDR3 runs 15 residues. As DNA, the CDR3 is TGTGCCAGCAGCTTGGTTCAGGGGGGGGAGGAGACCCAGTACTTC. It is translated as CASSLVQGGEETQYF. Filled out from reference TRBV5-5 and TRBJ2-5, the complete variable domain reads DAGVTQSPTHLIKTRGQQVTLRCSPISGHKSVSWYQQVLGQGPQFIFQYYEKEERGRGNFPDRFSARQFPNYSSELNVNALLLGDSALYLCASSLVQGGEETQYFGPGTRLLVL.

This clonotype was seen ten or more times. The rearrangement joins TRBV29-1 to TRBJ2-7, with TRBD1 as a possible D gene (7 bases). With 1 base removed from V and 7 bases from J, the gap between germline ends came to 11 bases. The CDR3 consists of 12 residues. Looked up from germline, CDR1 is SQVTM and CDR2 is ANQGSEA. DNA of the CDR3: TGCAGCGTTGAAGCAGGGGGGCGAGAGCAGTACTTC. Its protein product is CSVEAGGREQYF.

This clonotype was counted between two and nine times. The chain links TRBV6-5 to TRBJ1-1; unclear D gene. V was pared by 3 bases and J by 3 bases, with 11 bases between. The CDR3 is 14 residues long. Germline assignment: CDR1 MNHEY and CDR2 SVGAGI. This chain's CDR3 is CASSYTLGDTEAFF. The CDR3 coding sequence is TGTGCCAGCAGTTATACTTTAGGAGACACTGAAGCTTTCTTT.

This clonotype was recorded only once. A junction boundary mismatches the germline segment, possibly from a read error. This rearrangement joins TRBV20-1 to TRBJ2-1, with 11 bases matching TRBD2. This CDR3 has 18 amino acids. Germline V gene sequence: CDR1 DFQATT, CDR2 SNEGSKA (reference sequence). The CDR3: CSARKPGLAVNSYNEQFF. The CDR3, as DNA: TGCAGTGCTAGAAAACCGGGACTAGCGGTTAACTCCTATAATGAGCAGTTCTTC.

The chain has TRBV2 and TRBJ2-4; no definite D call. TRBJ2-7 explains the end of the DNA better; the J call may be wrong. Germline-derived CDR1 and CDR2 are SNHLY and FYNNEI. The CDR3 runs to 14 residues. As DNA, the CDR3 is TGTGCCAGCAGAGGGCAAACTGGATCATACGAGCAGTACTTC. Amino acid sequence: CASRGQTGSYEQYF.

There are many counts of this clonotype. The chain has TRBV18 and TRBJ2-5; D is unclear. The end of the DNA is better explained by TRBJ2-7, so the J call may be wrong. The CDR3 sequence is 14 residues long. Germline V gene data show CDR1 as KGHSH and CDR2 as LQKENI. The CDR3 sequence: CASSPLDTTGEQYF. In DNA, the CDR3 is TGTGCCAGCTCACCCCTTGACACGACGGGCGAGCAGTACTTC.

This clonotype was recorded a few times. The chain employs TRBV20-1 and TRBJ2-1, with 8 bases fitting TRBD2. V lost 5 bases to trimming and J lost 2 bases; unmatched junction nucleotides: 11. There are 16 residues in the CDR3. The germline gives CDR1 DFQATT, CDR2 SNEGSKA (reference sequence). DNA of the CDR3: TGCAGTGCTCTTCCCGGGGGAGCGGGGGCCTACAATGAGCAGTTCTTC. Translated, it gives CSALPGGAGAYNEQFF.

This clonotype was seen a handful of times. The V gene is TRBV7-2, the J gene TRBJ2-1; 7 bases align to TRBD2. CDR3 length: 13 amino acids. The trim removed 5 bases at V and 10 bases at J, leaving 8 bases unmatched. The germline V gene encodes CDR1 SGHTA and CDR2 FQGNSA. The CDR3 protein is CASSPGLDREQFF. CDR3 coding DNA: TGTGCCAGCAGCCCAGGACTAGATCGCGAGCAGTTCTTC.

This clonotype was recorded at least ten times. The chain is built from TRBV5-1 and TRBJ2-7; 10 nucleotides line up with TRBD1. The CDR3 has 16 amino acids. V trimming: 3 bases; J trimming: 2 bases; junction bases outside the gene matches: 8. Germline values: CDR1 SGHRS, CDR2 YFSETQ. CDR3 nucleotide sequence: TGCGCCAGCAGCTCGATGGGACAGGGGTCAACCTACGAGCAGTACTTC. Its protein product is CASSSMGQGSTYEQYF. Variable domain in full (rest from reference TRBV5-1 and TRBJ2-7): KAGVTQTPRYLIKTRGQQVTLSCSPISGHRSVSWYQQTPGQGLQFLFEYFSETQRNKGNFPGRFSGRQFSNSRSEMNVSTLELGDSALYLCASSSMGQGSTYEQYFGPGTRLTVT.

This chain uses TRBV4-3 with TRBJ1-1; no clear D. The CDR3 is 14 residues long. CDR1 is LGHNA and CDR2 is YSLEER in the germline V gene. V lost 2 bases and J lost 2, with 9 bases in between. CDR3 sequence reads: CASSQNTLNTEAFF. The CDR3 DNA reads as TGCGCCAGCAGCCAAAACACGCTCAACACTGAAGCTTTCTTT.

This chain uses TRBV12-3 or TRBV12-4 with TRBJ2-1; D could derive from TRBD1 or TRBD2 (6 bases each). This CDR3 comprises 12 residues. V was pared by 3 bases and J by 15 bases, with 15 bases between. CDR3 nucleotide sequence: TGTGCCAGCAGTTTTCGGGGGACAAAAACGTTCTTC. Residues: CASSFRGTKTFF.

This clonotype appeared many times. V gene TRBV7-2 combines with J gene TRBJ1-2; possibly TRBD1 for D (6 bases). Trimming cost V 6 bases and J 5 bases, with 16 bases left between them. Germline V lookup: CDR1 SGHTA, CDR2 FQGNSA. This CDR3 has 14 residues. This CDR3 is CASRDGGGNYGYTF. Here the CDR3 DNA reads TGTGCCAGCAGAGATGGGGGGGGCAATTATGGCTACACCTTC.

This clonotype was counted many times. The gene calls are TRBV7-8 and TRBJ2-1; 10 positions match TRBD2. V was clipped by 1 base and J by 5 bases; unmatched bases: 5. The germline V gene has CDR1 SGHVS and CDR2 FQNEAQ. There are 16 residues in the CDR3. Here the CDR3 reads CASSLGIAGGDNEQFF. CDR3 DNA sequence: TGTGCCAGCAGCTTAGGAATAGCGGGAGGCGACAATGAGCAGTTCTTC. The full variable domain, in which reference TRBV7-8 and TRBJ2-1 provide the parts outside the CDR3, is GAGVSQSPRYKVAKRGQDVALRCDPISGHVSLFWYQQALGQGPEFLTYFQNEAQLDKSGLPSDRFFAERPEGSVSTLKIQRTQQEDSAVYLCASSLGIAGGDNEQFFGPGTRLTVL.

As concerns this clonotype: A read error is possible here, since a much larger clone lies one base away. The chain links TRBV15 to TRBJ2-5; TRBD2 aligns across 11 bases. Germline lookup yields CDR1 LNHNV and CDR2 YYDKDF (reference sequence). CDR3 size: 17 residues. CDR3 DNA sequence: TGTGCCGCCAGCAGACCACCTAGCGGGAGGATACAAGAGACCCAGTACTTC. Its translation: CAASRPPSGRIQETQYF.

The chain is built from TRBV4-1 and TRBJ2-1; no reliable D call. This CDR3 contains 12 residues. V shed 5 bases and J shed 10 bases, with 12 bases lying between them. The germline V gene encodes CDR1 MGHRA and CDR2 YSYEKL. CDR3 residues: CASSYFGEEQFF. CDR3 bases: TGCGCCAGCAGCTATTTTGGCGAGGAGCAGTTCTTC.